The sequence of this TCR beta chain was determined in a study of tumor-infiltrating lymphocytes in localized non-small cell lung cancer. On the study more broadly: Several tumor histologies, both smoking statuses, and some post-neoadjuvant chemotherapy samples were included. From each patient, both tumor and uninvolved lung, non-adjacent to tumor, were sampled.

Study-level points and caveats: Technical variation could not be separated from intratumor heterogeneity here. T-cell fraction did not differ between immunotypes IM1 and IM2.

Method: immunoSEQ multiplex PCR; TCRdb's copy keeps in-frame clones and lacks some. The table records approximately 10,000 clones, 60% to 80% of them present only once. As to this clone: The antigen is undetermined.

Losses at the gene ends were 6 bases for V and 7 bases for J; bases not matched to a gene: 6. This CDR3 comprises 13 residues. The germline gives CDR1 SQVTM, CDR2 ANQGSEA. The sample comprised lung tumor tissue. The V and J genes are TRBV29-1 and TRBJ1-2, with 12 bases fitting TRBD1. The source is a human donor with non-small cell lung cancer. This CDR3 reads CSVSGTGGFGYTF. The CDR3 bases are TGCAGCGTCTCCGGGACAGGGGGCTTTGGCTACACCTTC.